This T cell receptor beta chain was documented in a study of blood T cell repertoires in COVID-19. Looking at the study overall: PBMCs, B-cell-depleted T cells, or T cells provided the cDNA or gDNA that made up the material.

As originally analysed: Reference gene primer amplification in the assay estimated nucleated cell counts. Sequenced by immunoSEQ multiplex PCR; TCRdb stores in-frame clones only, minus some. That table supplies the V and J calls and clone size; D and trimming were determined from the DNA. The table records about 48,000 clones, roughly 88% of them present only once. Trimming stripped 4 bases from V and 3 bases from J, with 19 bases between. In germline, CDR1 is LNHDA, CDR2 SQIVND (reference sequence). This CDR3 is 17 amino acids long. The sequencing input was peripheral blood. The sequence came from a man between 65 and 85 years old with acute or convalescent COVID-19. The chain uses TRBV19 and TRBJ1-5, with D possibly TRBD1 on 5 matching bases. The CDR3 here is CASSREWQGIHNQPQHF. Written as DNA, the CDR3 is TGTGCCAGTAGTAGGGAATGGCAGGGAATTCACAATCAGCCCCAGCATTTT.